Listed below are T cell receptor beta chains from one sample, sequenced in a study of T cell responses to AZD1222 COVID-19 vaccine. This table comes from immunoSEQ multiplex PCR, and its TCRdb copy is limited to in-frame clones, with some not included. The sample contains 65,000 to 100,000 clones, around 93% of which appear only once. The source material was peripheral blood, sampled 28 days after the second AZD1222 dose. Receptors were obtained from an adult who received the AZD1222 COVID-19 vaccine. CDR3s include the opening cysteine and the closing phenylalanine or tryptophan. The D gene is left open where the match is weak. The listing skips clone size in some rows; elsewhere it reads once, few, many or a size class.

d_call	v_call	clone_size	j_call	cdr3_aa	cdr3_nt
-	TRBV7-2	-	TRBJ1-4	CASSQYSATNEKLFF	TGTGCCAGCAGCCAATACAGTGCAACTAATGAAAAACTGTTTTTT
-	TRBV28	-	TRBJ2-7	CASRSGVEQYF	TGTGCCAGCAGATCAGGGGTCGAGCAGTACTTC
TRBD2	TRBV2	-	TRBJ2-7	CASSGSGRVEQYF	TGTGCCAGCAGTGGTAGCGGGAGGGTCGAGCAGTACTTC
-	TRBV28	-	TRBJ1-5	CASRAGGWAPKINQPQHF	TGTGCCAGCAGGGCTGGGGGTTGGGCCCCTAAGATAAATCAGCCCCAGCATTTT
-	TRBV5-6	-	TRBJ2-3	CASSLFGTDTQYF	TGTGCCAGCAGCTTGTTTGGTACAGATACGCAGTATTTT
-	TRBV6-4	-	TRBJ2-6	CASSDALQLSGANVLTF	TGTGCCAGCAGTGACGCCCTTCAACTCTCTGGGGCCAACGTCCTGACTTTC
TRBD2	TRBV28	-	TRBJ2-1	CASSLGLAVYNEQFF	TGTGCCAGCAGTTTAGGACTAGCGGTTTACAATGAGCAGTTCTTC
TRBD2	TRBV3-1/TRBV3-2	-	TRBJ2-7	CASSQDGLAGGYEQYF	TGTGCCAGCAGCCAAGACGGACTAGCGGGAGGGTACGAGCAGTACTTC
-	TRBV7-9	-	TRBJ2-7	CASSLRTSGGEQYF	TGTGCCAGCAGCCTAAGAACCTCCGGCGGTGAGCAGTACTTC
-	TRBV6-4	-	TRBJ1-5	CASSEGREGDQPQHF	TGTGCCAGCAGTGAAGGCAGGGAAGGAGATCAGCCCCAGCATTTT
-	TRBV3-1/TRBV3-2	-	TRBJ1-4	CASSQVVSEKLFF	TGTGCCAGCAGCCAAGTGGTGTCTGAAAAACTGTTTTTT
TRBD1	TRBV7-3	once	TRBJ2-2	CASSLTGTGVGTGELFF	TGTGCCAGCAGCTTAACGGGGACAGGGGTGGGAACCGGGGAGCTGTTTTTT
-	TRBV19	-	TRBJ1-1	CASSTHRVTEAFF	TGTGCCAGTAGTACCCACAGGGTAACTGAAGCTTTCTTT
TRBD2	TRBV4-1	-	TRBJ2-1	CASSQEPGLAGFEQFF	TGCGCCAGCAGCCAAGAACCGGGACTAGCGGGTTTCGAGCAGTTCTTC
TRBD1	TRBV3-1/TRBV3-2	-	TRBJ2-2	CASGSRDRVRSTGELFF	TGTGCCAGCGGATCCCGGGACAGGGTTAGAAGCACCGGGGAGCTGTTTTTT
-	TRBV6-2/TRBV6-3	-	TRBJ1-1	CASSYSLGTEAFF	TGTGCCAGCAGTTACTCTCTGGGCACTGAAGCTTTCTTT
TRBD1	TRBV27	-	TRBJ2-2	CASSFDREGGELFF	TGTGCCAGCAGTTTTGACAGGGAAGGCGGGGAGCTGTTTTTT
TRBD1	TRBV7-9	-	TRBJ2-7	CASSLEGGTGGNEQYF	TGTGCCAGCAGCTTAGAAGGCGGTACAGGGGGCAACGAGCAGTACTTC
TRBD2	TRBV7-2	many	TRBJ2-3	CASSGSRGDRGTNTDTQYF	TGTGCCAGCAGCGGCTCGCGGGGGGATAGGGGGACTAACACAGATACGCAGTATTTT
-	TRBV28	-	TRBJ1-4	CASRLRSTTNEKLFF	TGTGCCAGCAGATTAAGGTCAACAACTAATGAAAAACTGTTTTTT
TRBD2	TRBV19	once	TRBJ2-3	CASSIATSGTSRGDTQYF	TGTGCCAGTAGTATAGCGACTAGCGGGACCAGTAGAGGAGATACGCAGTATTTT
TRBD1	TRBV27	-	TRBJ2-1	CASSVNRGRYEQFF	TGTGCCAGCAGTGTCAACAGGGGGCGGTATGAGCAGTTCTTC
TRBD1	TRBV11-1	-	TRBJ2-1	CASSLPRTGRYNEQFF	TGTGCCAGCAGCTTACCGAGGACAGGTAGATACAATGAGCAGTTCTTC
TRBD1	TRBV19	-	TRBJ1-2	CASTRGSTGDYGYTF	TGTGCCAGTACCCGGGGGTCGACAGGGGACTATGGCTACACCTTC
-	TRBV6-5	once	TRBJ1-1	CASSYLGNTEAFF	TGTGCCAGCAGTTATTTAGGGAACACTGAAGCTTTCTTT
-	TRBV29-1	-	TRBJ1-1	CSVAGQMNTEAFF	TGCAGCGTTGCCGGACAGATGAACACTGAAGCTTTCTTT
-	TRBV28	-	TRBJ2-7	CASRGAPSSYEQYF	TGTGCCAGCAGGGGGGCTCCCAGCTCCTACGAGCAGTACTTC
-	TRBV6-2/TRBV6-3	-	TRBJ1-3	CASSWTVSGNTIYF	TGTGCCAGCAGTTGGACAGTCTCTGGAAACACCATATATTTT
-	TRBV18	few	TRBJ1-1	CASSPSGEANTEAFF	TGTGCCAGCTCACCGTCGGGGGAGGCGAACACTGAAGCTTTCTTT